The 21 T cell receptor beta chains reported below all come from one sample, sequenced in a study of cytomegalovirus exposure and HLA in healthy donors. Generated by immunoSEQ multiplex PCR, the TCRdb table keeps only in-frame clones and is missing some. The table has about 340,000 clones, roughly 90% seen once. Sample: PBMCs. These receptors all come from a woman aged 18-29 years in good health and CMV-seronegative.

A remark on this clone: Other DNA sequences in this sample translate to the same CDR3. The rearrangement links TRBV27 to TRBJ2-1, with TRBD2 matching 9 bases. The CDR3 is 15 amino acids. Unmatched junction bases numbered 3, after V lost 6 bases and J lost 0 bases. Per germline, CDR1 MNHEY and CDR2 SMNVEV (reference sequence). The CDR3 coding sequence is TGTGCCAGCAGCCTTAGCGGGAGCTCCTACAATGAGCAGTTCTTC. This encodes CASSLSGSSYNEQFF.

CDR3 sequence reads: CASSPGQRGRASDTQYF. CDR3 in DNA: TGTGCCAGCAGCCCCGGCCAACGAGGGAGAGCGTCAGATACGCAGTATTTT. This chain connects TRBV9 to TRBJ2-3; D might be TRBD2 (5 bases). The CDR3 contains 17 residues. Germline CDR1 SGDLS, CDR2 YYNGEE. V lost 4 bases and J lost 4, with 22 bases in between.

V and J are TRBV28 and TRBJ1-2; TRBD1 matches at 9 bases. In germline, CDR1 is MDHEN, CDR2 SYDVKM. The CDR3 covers 15 residues. V was pared by 6 bases and J by 8 bases, with 13 bases of the junction left unmatched. The CDR3: CASRSGDRESGGYTF. CDR3 in DNA: TGTGCCAGCAGATCGGGGGACAGGGAATCCGGCGGCTACACCTTC.

The genes are TRBV5-1 and TRBJ2-1; weak D call: TRBD1 (5 bases). V lost 4 bases and J 5 bases, leaving 13 bases between the germline ends. Germline assignment: CDR1 SGHRS and CDR2 YFSETQ. The CDR3 is 14 amino acids. This CDR3 reads CASSIQIGDNEQFF. CDR3 sequence (DNA): TGCGCCAGCAGCATTCAAATAGGGGACAATGAGCAGTTCTTC.

This clone occurred once. The chain couples TRBV4-1 to TRBJ2-2, with D possibly TRBD1 on 6 matching bases. The V gene lost 3 bases and the J gene lost 0 bases, with 11 bases spanning the gap. Germline V gene lookup returns CDR1 MGHRA and CDR2 YSYEKL. This CDR3 is built from 16 residues. This chain's CDR3 is CASSHRDTPNTGELFF. The CDR3 DNA reads as TGCGCCAGCAGCCACCGGGACACACCGAACACCGGGGAGCTGTTTTTT.

V usage is TRBV6-4 and J usage is TRBJ2-2; tentatively, D is TRBD2 (5 bases). With 8 bases removed from V and 0 bases from J, the gap between germline ends came to 10 bases. The CDR3 consists of 14 residues. CDR1 and CDR2 (germline): MRHNA, SNTAGT. CDR3 in amino acids: CASRRTANTGELFF. CDR3 nucleotide sequence: TGTGCCAGCCGGAGGACCGCGAACACCGGGGAGCTGTTTTTT.

The genes are TRBV27 and TRBJ1-1; 8 positions match TRBD1. In germline, CDR1 is MNHEY, CDR2 SMNVEV (reference sequence). The trim removed 6 bases at V and 9 bases at J, leaving 6 bases unmatched. The CDR3 has 12 residues. The CDR3 here is CASSPGGIKAFF. In nucleotides, the CDR3 is TGTGCCAGCAGCCCAGGGGGCATAAAAGCTTTCTTT.

The rearrangement joins TRBV6-5 to TRBJ2-7; 8 nucleotides match TRBD1. The CDR3 length is 13 residues. J was trimmed by 5 bases and V by 4 bases; bases with no gene match: 4. CDR1 MNHEY and CDR2 SVGAGI come from the germline V gene. The CDR3 DNA is TGTGCCAGCAGTTGGACAGGGAGCCACGAGCAGTACTTC. Its protein is CASSWTGSHEQYF.

This clone was observed a few times. The rearrangement joins TRBV19 to TRBJ1-3; TRBD1 matches 9 bases. CDR1 and CDR2 from the germline V gene are LNHDA and SQIVND (reference sequence). The junction had 10 bases not matched to a gene; V was cut back by 7 bases and J by 3 bases. There are 16 residues in the CDR3. The CDR3 bases are TGTGCCAGTAAACAACAGGGGGCTGCGTTTGGAAACACCATATATTTT. Encoded protein: CASKQQGAAFGNTIYF. Full variable domain (remainder filled in from reference TRBV19 and TRBJ1-3): DGGITQSPKYLFRKEGQNVTLSCEQNLNHDAMYWYRQDPGQGLRLIYYSQIVNDFQKGDIAEGYSVSREKKESFPLTVTSAQKNPTAFYLCASKQQGAAFGNTIYFGEGSWLTVV.

The chain recombines TRBV18 with TRBJ1-2, with a possible D match to TRBD1 (5 bases). CDR3 length equals 16 residues. V gave up 5 bases and J gave up 4 bases, with 20 bases separating them. CDR1 is KGHSH and CDR2 is LQKENI in the germline V gene. This chain's CDR3 is CASSSNYRQLLYGYTF. CDR3 in DNA: TGTGCCAGCTCATCAAATTATCGACAGCTTCTCTATGGCTACACCTTC.

The genes are TRBV15 and TRBJ1-1; the D gene is possibly TRBD1 (5 bases). The germline V gene encodes CDR1 LNHNV and CDR2 YYDKDF (reference sequence). Deletions cut 0 bases from V and 0 bases from J, with 11 bases between. The CDR3 loop spans 16 amino acids. The CDR3 DNA sequence: TGTGCCACCAGCAGAGATGGGGCGCTGGTGAACACTGAAGCTTTCTTT. Encoded protein: CATSRDGALVNTEAFF.

The chain recombines TRBV2 with TRBJ1-2; 7 bases map to TRBD1. Germline lookup yields CDR1 SNHLY and CDR2 FYNNEI. The J segment lost 6 bases and the V segment lost 8 bases, leaving 15 bases of the junction unmatched. CDR3 length: 15 residues. CDR3 protein: CASDRDRSTRDGYTF. CDR3 nucleotides: TGTGCCAGCGACAGGGACAGATCCACCCGGGATGGCTACACCTTC.

This clone has just a few counts. The chain links TRBV7-9 to TRBJ2-3, with TRBD1 identical over 10 bases. The germline gives CDR1 SEHNR, CDR2 FQNEAQ (reference sequence). The J segment lost 3 bases and the V segment lost 3 bases, leaving 9 bases of the junction unmatched. CDR3 length equals 17 residues. For the CDR3, the DNA is TGTGCCAGCAGCTTTCTGTTGACAGGGGGCACAACAGATACGCAGTATTTT. Its translation is CASSFLLTGGTTDTQYF. Together with reference TRBV7-9 and TRBJ2-3, the CDR3 gives the full variable domain: DTGVSQNPRHKITKRGQNVTFRCDPISEHNRLYWYRQTLGQGPEFLTYFQNEAQLEKSRLLSDRFSAERPKGSFSTLEIQRTEQGDSAMYLCASSFLLTGGTTDTQYFGPGTRLTVL.

The table lists this clone with a few counts. The chain links TRBV10-3 to TRBJ1-1; the D is unclear. The CDR3 is 12 amino acids. Trimming shortened V by 0 bases and J by 7 bases, and 6 bases separated the two germline ends. Germline CDR1 reads ENHRY; CDR2 reads SYGVKD. The CDR3 here is CAISESTVEAFF. As DNA, the CDR3 is TGTGCCATCAGTGAGTCGACTGTTGAAGCTTTCTTT.

The J gene is TRBJ2-1, the V gene TRBV11-1; 10 bases fit TRBD2. This CDR3 is built from 16 residues. V lost 3 bases, J lost 7 bases, and 9 bases stayed unmatched. Per the germline V gene, CDR1 is SGHAT and CDR2 is FQDESV (reference sequence). The CDR3 reads CASSFGLAGARNEQFF. The CDR3 nucleotides read TGTGCCAGCAGCTTTGGGCTAGCGGGAGCGAGGAATGAGCAGTTCTTC.

The chain links TRBV2 to TRBJ2-7, with 7 bases fitting TRBD1. The V and J ends lost 4 bases and 3 bases, in that order; junction bases with no gene match: 6. Germline V CDR1 and CDR2: SNHLY, FYNNEI. The CDR3 totals 14 residues. The CDR3 loop is CASSVTAGGYEQYF. CDR3 sequence (DNA): TGTGCCAGCAGTGTGACTGCAGGGGGCTACGAGCAGTACTTC.

This clone was detected only a few times. The junction departs from germline at one end; a sequencing error may be responsible. CDR3 sequence reads: CASRVASNTGELFF. The DNA for the CDR3 is TGTGCCAGCAGGGTAGCGTCTAACACCGGGGAGCTGTTTTTT. The chain uses TRBV9 and TRBJ2-2; D is possibly TRBD2 (5 bases). Germline values: CDR1 SGDLS, CDR2 YYNGEE. This CDR3 is built from 14 residues. Using reference TRBV9 and TRBJ2-2 for the parts outside the CDR3, the full variable domain is DSGVTQTPKHLITATGQRVTLRCSPRSGDLSVYWYQQSLDQGLQFLIQYYNGEERAKGNILERFSAQQFPDLHSELNLSSLELGDSALYFCASRVASNTGELFFGEGSRLTVL.

The genes are TRBV5-4 and TRBJ2-7; TRBD1 aligns across 7 bases. The CDR3 consists of 16 residues. Germline lookup yields CDR1 SGHNT and CDR2 YYREEE (reference sequence). V dropped 4 bases and J dropped 0; count of bases not matched to a gene: 10. CDR3 in DNA: TGTGCCAGCAGCAGAGGGACAGCTCCGGCCTCCTACGAGCAGTACTTC. Protein product: CASSRGTAPASYEQYF.

V and J are TRBV19 and TRBJ2-7, with 9 nucleotides matching TRBD1. Per the germline V gene, CDR1 is LNHDA and CDR2 is SQIVND (reference sequence). Trimming removed 6 bases from V and 5 bases from J; junction bases left unmatched: 11. CDR3 size: 15 residues. CDR3 sequence (DNA): TGTGCCAGTAGCACAAGGACAGGGGTGGTGGACGAGCAGTACTTC. Translating gives CASSTRTGVVDEQYF.

The chain combines TRBV4-2 with TRBJ2-1; D might be TRBD2 (6 bases). The CDR3 loop spans 16 amino acids. Looked up from germline, CDR1 is LGHNA and CDR2 is YNFKEQ. Trimming took 1 base from V and 5 from J, leaving 15 bases between them. The CDR3 sequence is CASSQVEHGRDNEQFF. The CDR3 DNA reads TGTGCCAGCAGCCAAGTGGAGCACGGGAGAGACAATGAGCAGTTCTTC.

V and J are TRBV4-3 and TRBJ2-3; perhaps TRBD1 as D (6 bases). Trimming cost V 0 bases and J 6 bases, with 16 bases left between them. Germline V gene lookup returns CDR1 LGHNA and CDR2 YSLEER. The CDR3 totals 16 residues. Here the CDR3 DNA reads TGCGCCAGCAGCCAAGATAGGGACACCCGAGCTGATACGCAGTATTTT. The encoded protein is CASSQDRDTRADTQYF.